This T cell receptor (beta chain) stems from a study of T cells in Graves' hyperthyroidism and ophthalmopathy. Amplification targeted TCR beta CDR3 regions from RNA transcripts. The TCR CDR3 first-round RT-PCR relied on the HTBI primer set. TCRdb re-called the multiplex PCR reads with MiXCR, one entry per CDR3 protein. The table shows about 610,000 distinct CDR3 sequences, with roughly 14% occurring only once. Concerning this clonotype itself: Its matching antigen is unknown.

Notes on the study in general: Blood also held most thyroid clonotypes expanded beyond 0.001. Ophthalmopathy was predicted by the model a median of approximately 6 months ahead of onset.

V was clipped by 4 bases and J by 6 bases, with 25 bases between them. In germline, CDR1 is SGDLS, CDR2 YYNGEE. CDR3 size: 17 residues. The sequencing input was blood. The TCR sequence derives from a woman in her thirties or forties with Graves' ophthalmopathy. The chain joins TRBV9 to TRBJ1-2; D is perhaps TRBD1 (6 bases). CDR3 sequence: CASSPRGGAPLANGYTF. The CDR3 nucleotides read TGTGCCAGCAGCCCGAGGGGGGGGGCGCCTCTTGCTAATGGCTACACCTTC.